This TCR beta chain was profiled in a study of T cell responses to AZD1222 COVID-19 vaccine. Study-level results: Reportedly, nearly half the spike-specific TCRs target unmutated variant regions. With two AZD1222 doses given, Spike-specific TCR breadth and depth both rose.

TCRdb's copy holds only in-frame clones and misses some; the assay was immunoSEQ multiplex PCR. The sample has approximately 180,000 clones, about nine tenths seen once. After removal of 7 bases from V and 4 bases from J, the junction contained 4 bases not matched to a gene. This CDR3 spans 12 amino acids. The germline V gene encodes CDR1 SQVTM and CDR2 ANQGSEA. In regard to this clone: Its antigen is unknown.

The source is an adult in good health. Source: peripheral blood, taken on day 0 of AZD1222 vaccination. The rearrangement joins TRBV29-1 to TRBJ1-5; 7 nucleotides match TRBD1. Written as DNA, the CDR3 is TGCAGCGCAGGGACAGAAAATCAGCCCCAGCATTTT. It yields the protein CSAGTENQPQHF.